The TCR beta chain described here comes from a study of monozygotic twins with inflammatory bowel disease. With around 15 and 9 cycles respectively, two nested PCRs were carried out on TCRalpha and TCRbeta cDNA. No DNA is given; TCRdb re-called the 5' RACE reads and lists each CDR3 protein once. The listing contains more than 100,000 distinct CDR3 sequences. The CDR3 has 14 amino acids. CDR1 and CDR2 from the germline V gene are DFQATT and SNEGSKA (reference sequence). What was sequenced was blood. V and J are TRBV20-1 and TRBJ2-7. This receptor was obtained from a human donor with ulcerative colitis or Crohn's disease, or a healthy co-twin of an affected twin (not recorded which). The CDR3 protein is CSARLFGVSYEQYF.